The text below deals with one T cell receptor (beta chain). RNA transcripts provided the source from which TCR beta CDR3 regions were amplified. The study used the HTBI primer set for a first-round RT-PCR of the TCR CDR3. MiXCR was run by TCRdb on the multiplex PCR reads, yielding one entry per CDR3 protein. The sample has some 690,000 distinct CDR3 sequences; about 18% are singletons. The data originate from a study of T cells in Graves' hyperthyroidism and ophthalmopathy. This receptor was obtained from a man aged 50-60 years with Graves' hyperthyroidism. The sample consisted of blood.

The CDR3 region has the DNA TGCGCCAGCAGCCACTCCCCGGGAAACCAAGAGACCCAGTACTTC. It specifies CASSHSPGNQETQYF. The V call is TRBV4-1, the J call TRBJ2-5; tentative D call: TRBD2 (5 bases). V was cut by 3 bases and J by 0 bases, with 11 bases left in between. CDR1 MGHRA and CDR2 YSYEKL come from the germline V gene. CDR3 length: 15 amino acids.